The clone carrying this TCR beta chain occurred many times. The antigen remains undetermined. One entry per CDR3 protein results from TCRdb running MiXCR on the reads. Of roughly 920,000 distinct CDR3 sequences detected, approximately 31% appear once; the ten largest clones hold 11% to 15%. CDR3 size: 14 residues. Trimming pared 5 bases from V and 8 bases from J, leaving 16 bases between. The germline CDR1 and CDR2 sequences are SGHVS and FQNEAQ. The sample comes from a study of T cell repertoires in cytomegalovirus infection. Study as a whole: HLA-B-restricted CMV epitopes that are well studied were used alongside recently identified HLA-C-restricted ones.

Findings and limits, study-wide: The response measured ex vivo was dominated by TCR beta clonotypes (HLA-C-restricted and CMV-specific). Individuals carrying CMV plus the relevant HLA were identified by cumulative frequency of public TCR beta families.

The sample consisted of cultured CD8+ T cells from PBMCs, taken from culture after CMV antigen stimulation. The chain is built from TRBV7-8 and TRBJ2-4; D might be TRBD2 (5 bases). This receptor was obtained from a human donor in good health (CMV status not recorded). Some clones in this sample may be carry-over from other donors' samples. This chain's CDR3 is CASSTSGMFDIQYF. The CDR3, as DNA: TGTGCCAGCAGCACCTCGGGGATGTTCGACATTCAGTACTTC.